This T cell receptor (beta chain) was sequenced in a study of shared clonotypes between healthy human individuals. Whole-study results and caveats: Non-shared clonotypes showed lower generation probabilities than clonotypes common to all four donors. Researchers found naive subsets generally carried larger estimated richness than memory subsets. Owing to a small donor count, the genetic and exposure-history diversity represented was limited.

Turning to this clone: Its antigen is still unknown.

Clones were read by immunoSEQ multiplex PCR, and TCRdb kept only the in-frame ones, dropping some. The data contain around 2,000,000 clones, roughly 94% of them singletons. CD8 cells regarded as naive lacked CD45RO, were positively chosen for CCR7, and omitted terminally differentiated effector memory CD45RA+ cells. Every donor was a Caucasian adult from Nashville, Tennessee. The CDR3 consists of 15 residues. Deletions cut 1 base from V and 0 bases from J, with 10 bases between. Germline-derived CDR1 and CDR2 are MGHRA and YSYEKL. This TCR came from a young man in good health. The sample consisted of naive CD8+ T cells sorted from blood. The chain is built from TRBV4-1 and TRBJ2-7; no clear D gene. CDR3 coding DNA: TGCGCCAGCAGCCAAGCGGGTCGGACCTCCTACGAGCAGTACTTC. It translates to CASSQAGRTSYEQYF.